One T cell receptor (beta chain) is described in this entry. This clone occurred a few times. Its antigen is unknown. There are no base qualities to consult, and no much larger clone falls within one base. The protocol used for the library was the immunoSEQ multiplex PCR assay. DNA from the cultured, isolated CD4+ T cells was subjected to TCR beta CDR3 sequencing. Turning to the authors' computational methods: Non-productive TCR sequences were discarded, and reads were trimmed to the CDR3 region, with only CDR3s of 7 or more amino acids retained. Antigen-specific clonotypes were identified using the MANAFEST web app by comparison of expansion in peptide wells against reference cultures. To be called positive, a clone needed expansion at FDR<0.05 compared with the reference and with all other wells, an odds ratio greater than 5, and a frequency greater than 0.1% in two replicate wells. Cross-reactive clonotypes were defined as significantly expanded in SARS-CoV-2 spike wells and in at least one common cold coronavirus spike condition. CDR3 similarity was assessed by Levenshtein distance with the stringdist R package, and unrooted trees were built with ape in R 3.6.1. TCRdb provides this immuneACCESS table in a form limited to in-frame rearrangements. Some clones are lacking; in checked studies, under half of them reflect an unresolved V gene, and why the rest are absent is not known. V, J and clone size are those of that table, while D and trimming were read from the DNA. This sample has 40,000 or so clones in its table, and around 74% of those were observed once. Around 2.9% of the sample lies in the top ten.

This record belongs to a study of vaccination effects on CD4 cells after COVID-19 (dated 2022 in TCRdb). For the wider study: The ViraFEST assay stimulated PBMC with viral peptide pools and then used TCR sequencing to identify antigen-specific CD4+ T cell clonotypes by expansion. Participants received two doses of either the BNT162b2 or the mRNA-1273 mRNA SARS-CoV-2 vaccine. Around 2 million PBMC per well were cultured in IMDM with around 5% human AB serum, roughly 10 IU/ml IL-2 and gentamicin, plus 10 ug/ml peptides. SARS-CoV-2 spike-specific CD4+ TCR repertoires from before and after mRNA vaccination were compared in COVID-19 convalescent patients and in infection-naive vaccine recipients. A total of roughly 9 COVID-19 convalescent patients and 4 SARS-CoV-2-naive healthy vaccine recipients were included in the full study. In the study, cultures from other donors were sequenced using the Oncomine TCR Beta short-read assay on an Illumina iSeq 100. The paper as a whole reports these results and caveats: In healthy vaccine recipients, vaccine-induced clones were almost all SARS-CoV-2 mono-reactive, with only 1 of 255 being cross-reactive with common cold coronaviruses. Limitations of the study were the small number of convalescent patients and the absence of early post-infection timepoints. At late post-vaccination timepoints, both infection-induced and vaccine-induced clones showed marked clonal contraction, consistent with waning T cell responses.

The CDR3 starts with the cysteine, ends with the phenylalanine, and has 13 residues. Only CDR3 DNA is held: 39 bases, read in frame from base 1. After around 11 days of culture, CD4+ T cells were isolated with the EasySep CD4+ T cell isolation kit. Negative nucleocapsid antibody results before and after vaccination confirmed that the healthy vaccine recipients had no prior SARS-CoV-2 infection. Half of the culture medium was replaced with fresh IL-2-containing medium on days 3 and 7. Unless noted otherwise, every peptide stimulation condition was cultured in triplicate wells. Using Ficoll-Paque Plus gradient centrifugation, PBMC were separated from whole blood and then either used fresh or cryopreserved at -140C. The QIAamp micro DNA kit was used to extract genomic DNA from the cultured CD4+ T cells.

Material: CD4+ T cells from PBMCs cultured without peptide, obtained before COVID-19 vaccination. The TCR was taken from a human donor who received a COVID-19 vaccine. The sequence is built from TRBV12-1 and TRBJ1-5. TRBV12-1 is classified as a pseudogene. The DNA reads TGTGCCAGCAGTACGAGGGACTTTCAGCCCCAGCATTTT. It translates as CASSTRDFQPQHF.